This T cell receptor (beta chain) was documented in a study of cytomegalovirus exposure and HLA in healthy donors. Study observations and caveats: Immune exposure was documented only through CMV serostatus. Most CMV-associated TCR beta chains appeared HLA-restricted in a later analysis. Investigators reported 164 TCR beta chains as tied to cytomegalovirus.

In germline, CDR1 is SNHLY, CDR2 FYNNEI. This CDR3 comprises 15 residues. With 3 bases clipped from V and 6 bases from J, the junction kept 3 bases outside the gene matches. A word on this clone: Its antigen is not identified.

Researchers ran the PCR with 60 Vbeta and 13 Jbeta primers. Only in-frame clones appear in the TCRdb table, and some are missing; sequencing was by immunoSEQ multiplex PCR. The table includes about 120,000 clones, 75% to 85% detected once. Sample: PBMCs. J is TRBJ1-5 and V is TRBV2; 12 bases align to TRBD1. The TCR sequence derives from a man aged 35 to 55 in good health and CMV-seronegative. The CDR3 sequence is CASSEGTGGFQPQHF. DNA for the CDR3: TGTGCCAGCAGTGAGGGGACAGGGGGCTTTCAGCCCCAGCATTTT.